The source of this T cell receptor (beta chain) is a study of cytomegalovirus exposure and HLA in healthy donors. Regarding the study as a whole: Another analysis was done later, and it associated fewer than 20,000 TCR beta sequences with HLA alleles at 0.05 false discovery rate.

In germline, CDR1 is LNHDA, CDR2 SQIVND (reference sequence). V shed 4 bases, J shed 8 bases, and the junction held 9 bases outside the gene matches. This CDR3 has 15 amino acids. On this clone: The antigen is not known.

The PCR ran on 60 Vbeta and 13 Jbeta primers. Profiling relied on immunoSEQ multiplex PCR, and the TCRdb table lists in-frame clones only, not all of them. The sample holds approximately 100,000 clones, roughly 82% seen once. The rearrangement joins TRBV19 to TRBJ2-1, with 9 bases that match TRBD1. This TCR derives from a middle-aged man in good health and CMV-seronegative. The sequenced sample consisted of PBMCs. CDR3 in DNA: TGTGCCAGTAGTAGTCCGGGACAGGGTTTGCATGAGCAGTTCTTC. Translating gives CASSSPGQGLHEQFF.